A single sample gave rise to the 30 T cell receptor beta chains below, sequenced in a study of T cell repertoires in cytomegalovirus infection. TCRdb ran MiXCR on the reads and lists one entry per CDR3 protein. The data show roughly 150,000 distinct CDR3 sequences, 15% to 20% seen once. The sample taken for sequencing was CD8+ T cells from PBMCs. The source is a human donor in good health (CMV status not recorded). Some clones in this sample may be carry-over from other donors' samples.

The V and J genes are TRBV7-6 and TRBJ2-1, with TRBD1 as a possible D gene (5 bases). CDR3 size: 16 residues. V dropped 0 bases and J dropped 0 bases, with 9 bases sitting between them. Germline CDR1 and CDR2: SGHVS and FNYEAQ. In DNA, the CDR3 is TGTGCCAGCAGCTTAGCGCAGGGAAGCTCCTACAATGAGCAGTTCTTC. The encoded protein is CASSLAQGSSYNEQFF.

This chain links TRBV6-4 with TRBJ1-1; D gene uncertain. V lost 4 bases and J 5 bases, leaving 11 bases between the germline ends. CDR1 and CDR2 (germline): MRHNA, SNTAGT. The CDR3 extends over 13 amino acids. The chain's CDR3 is CASSAGLKTEAFF. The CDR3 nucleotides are TGTGCCAGCAGTGCAGGATTAAAGACTGAAGCTTTCTTT.

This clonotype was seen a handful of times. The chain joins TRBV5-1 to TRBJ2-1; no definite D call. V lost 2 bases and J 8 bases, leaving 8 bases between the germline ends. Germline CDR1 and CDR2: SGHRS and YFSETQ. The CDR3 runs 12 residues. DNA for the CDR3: TGCGCCAGCAGCTTTTGGGGTTATGAGCAGTTCTTC. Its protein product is CASSFWGYEQFF.

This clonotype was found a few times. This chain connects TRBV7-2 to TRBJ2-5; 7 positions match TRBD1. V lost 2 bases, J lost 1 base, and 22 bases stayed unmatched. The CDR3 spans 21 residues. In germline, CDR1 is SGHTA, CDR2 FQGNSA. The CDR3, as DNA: TGTGCCAGCAGCTTAAGGGACAGAGCGAATGAGCCCGCGTCCCCCCAAGAGACCCAGTACTTC. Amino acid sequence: CASSLRDRANEPASPQETQYF.

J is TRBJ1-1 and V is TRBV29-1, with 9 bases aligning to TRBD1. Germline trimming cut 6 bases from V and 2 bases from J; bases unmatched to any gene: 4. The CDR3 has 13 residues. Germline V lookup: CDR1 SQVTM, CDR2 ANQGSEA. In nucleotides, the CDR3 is TGCAGCGTCGGACAGGGGTATAACACTGAAGCTTTCTTT. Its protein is CSVGQGYNTEAFF.

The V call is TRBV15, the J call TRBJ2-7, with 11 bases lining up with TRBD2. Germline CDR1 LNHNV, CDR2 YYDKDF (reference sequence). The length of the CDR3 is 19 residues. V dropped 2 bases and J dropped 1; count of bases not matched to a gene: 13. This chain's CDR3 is CATSRRSPLAGEGSYEQYF. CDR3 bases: TGTGCCACCAGCAGAAGGTCGCCACTAGCGGGAGAAGGGTCCTACGAGCAGTACTTC.

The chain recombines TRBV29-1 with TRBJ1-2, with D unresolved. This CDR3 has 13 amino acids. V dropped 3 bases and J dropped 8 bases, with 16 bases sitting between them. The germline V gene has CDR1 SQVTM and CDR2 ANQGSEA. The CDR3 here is CSVDAGTIRGYTF. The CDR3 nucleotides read TGCAGCGTTGATGCGGGCACGATACGCGGCTACACCTTC.

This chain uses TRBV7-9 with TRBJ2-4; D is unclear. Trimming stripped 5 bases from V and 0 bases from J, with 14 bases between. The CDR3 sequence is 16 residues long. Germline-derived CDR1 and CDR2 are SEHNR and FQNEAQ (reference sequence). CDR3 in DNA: TGTGCCAGCAGCGGAGAGGAAGGGTTAGCCAAAAACATTCAGTACTTC. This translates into CASSGEEGLAKNIQYF.

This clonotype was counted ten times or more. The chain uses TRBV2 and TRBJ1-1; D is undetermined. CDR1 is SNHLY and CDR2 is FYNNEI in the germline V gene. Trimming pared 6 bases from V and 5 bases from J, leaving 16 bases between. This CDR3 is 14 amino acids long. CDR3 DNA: TGTGCCAGCAGGCCGGGAGGAGAAAGGACTGAAGCTTTCTTT. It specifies CASRPGGERTEAFF.

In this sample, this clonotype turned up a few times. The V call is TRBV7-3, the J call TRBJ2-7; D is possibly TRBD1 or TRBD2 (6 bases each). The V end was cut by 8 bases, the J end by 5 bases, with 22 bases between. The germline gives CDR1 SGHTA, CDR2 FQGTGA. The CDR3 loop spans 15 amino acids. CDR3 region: CASLVRHRGADEQYF. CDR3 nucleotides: TGTGCCAGCCTCGTGAGACATAGGGGGGCAGACGAGCAGTACTTC.

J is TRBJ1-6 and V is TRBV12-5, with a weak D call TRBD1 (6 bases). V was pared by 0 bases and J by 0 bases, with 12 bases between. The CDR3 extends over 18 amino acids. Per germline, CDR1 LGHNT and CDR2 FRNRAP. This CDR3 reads CASGLVPTGSSYNSPLHF. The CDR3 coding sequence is TGTGCTAGTGGTTTGGTACCGACAGGCAGCTCCTATAATTCACCCCTCCACTTT.

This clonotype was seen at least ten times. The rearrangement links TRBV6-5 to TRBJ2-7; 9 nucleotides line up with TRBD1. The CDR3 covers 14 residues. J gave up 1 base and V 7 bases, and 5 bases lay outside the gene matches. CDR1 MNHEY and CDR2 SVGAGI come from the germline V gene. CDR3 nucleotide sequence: TGTGCCAGCAATCCGGGACAGGGTTCCTACGAGCAGTACTTC. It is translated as CASNPGQGSYEQYF.

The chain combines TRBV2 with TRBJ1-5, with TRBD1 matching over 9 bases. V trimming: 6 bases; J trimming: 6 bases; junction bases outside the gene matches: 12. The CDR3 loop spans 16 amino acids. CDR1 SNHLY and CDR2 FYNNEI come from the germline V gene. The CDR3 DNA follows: TGTGCCAGCAGAGGGCACAGGGGGCGAAGCTTTCAGCCCCAGCATTTT. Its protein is CASRGHRGRSFQPQHF.

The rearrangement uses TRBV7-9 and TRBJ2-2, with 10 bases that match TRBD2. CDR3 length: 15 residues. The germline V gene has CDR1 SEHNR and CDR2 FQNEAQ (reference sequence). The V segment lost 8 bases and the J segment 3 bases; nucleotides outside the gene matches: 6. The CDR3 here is CASGGTSVYTGELFF. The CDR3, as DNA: TGTGCCAGCGGGGGGACTAGCGTGTACACCGGGGAGCTGTTTTTT.

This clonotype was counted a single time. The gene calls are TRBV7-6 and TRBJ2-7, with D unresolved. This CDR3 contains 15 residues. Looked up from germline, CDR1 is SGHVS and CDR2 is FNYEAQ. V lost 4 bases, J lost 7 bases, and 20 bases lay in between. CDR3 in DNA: TGTGCCAGCAGCTCGACCCTAAACCTGCCGTGGGAGCAGTACTTC. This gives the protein CASSSTLNLPWEQYF.

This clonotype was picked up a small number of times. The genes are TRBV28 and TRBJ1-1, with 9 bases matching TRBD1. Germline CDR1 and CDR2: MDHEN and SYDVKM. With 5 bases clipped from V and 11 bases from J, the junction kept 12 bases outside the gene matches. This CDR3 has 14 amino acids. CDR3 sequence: CASSGLQGALEAFF. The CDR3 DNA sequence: TGTGCCAGCAGTGGACTACAGGGGGCCCTTGAGGCTTTCTTT. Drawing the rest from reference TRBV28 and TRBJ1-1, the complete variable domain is DVKVTQSSRYLVKRTGEKVFLECVQDMDHENMFWYRQDPGLGLRLIYFSYDVKMKEKGDIPEGYSVSREKKERFSLILESASTNQTSMYLCASSGLQGALEAFFGQGTRLTVV.

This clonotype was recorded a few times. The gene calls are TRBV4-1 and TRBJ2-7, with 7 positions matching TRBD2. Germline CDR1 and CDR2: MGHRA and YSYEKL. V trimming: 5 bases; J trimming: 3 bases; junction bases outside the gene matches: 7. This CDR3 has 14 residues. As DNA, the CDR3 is TGCGCCAGCAGCACTAGCGTCGGAGACTACGAGCAGTACTTC. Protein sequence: CASSTSVGDYEQYF.

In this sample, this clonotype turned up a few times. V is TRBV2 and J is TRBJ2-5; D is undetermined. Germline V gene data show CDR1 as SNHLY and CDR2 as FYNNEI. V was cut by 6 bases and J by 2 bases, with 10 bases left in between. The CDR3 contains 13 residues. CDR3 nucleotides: TGTGCCAGCAGGGTGGAGATTCAAGAGACCCAGTACTTC. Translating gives CASRVEIQETQYF.

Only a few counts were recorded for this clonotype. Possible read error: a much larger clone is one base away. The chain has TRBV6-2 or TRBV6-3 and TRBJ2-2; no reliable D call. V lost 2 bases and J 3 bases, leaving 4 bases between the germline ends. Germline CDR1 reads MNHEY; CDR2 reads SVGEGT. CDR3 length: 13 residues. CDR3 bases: TGTGCCAGCAGTTACAGGGACACCGGGGAGCTGTTTTTT. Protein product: CASSYRDTGELFF.

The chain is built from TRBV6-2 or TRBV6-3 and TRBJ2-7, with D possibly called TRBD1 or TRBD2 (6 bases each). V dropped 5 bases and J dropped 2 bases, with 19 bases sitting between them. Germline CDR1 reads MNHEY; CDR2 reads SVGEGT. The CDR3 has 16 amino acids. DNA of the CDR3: TGTGCCAGCAGTCAACCTAGGGGGGCCCCAGCCTACGAGCAGTACTTC. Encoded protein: CASSQPRGAPAYEQYF.

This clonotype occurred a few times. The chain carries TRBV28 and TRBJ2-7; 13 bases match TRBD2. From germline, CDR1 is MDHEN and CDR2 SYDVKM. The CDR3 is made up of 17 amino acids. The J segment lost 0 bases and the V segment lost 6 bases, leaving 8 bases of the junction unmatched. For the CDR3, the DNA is TGTGCCAGCAGCACGGGGGGGACTAGCGGGAACTCCTACGAGCAGTACTTC. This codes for CASSTGGTSGNSYEQYF.

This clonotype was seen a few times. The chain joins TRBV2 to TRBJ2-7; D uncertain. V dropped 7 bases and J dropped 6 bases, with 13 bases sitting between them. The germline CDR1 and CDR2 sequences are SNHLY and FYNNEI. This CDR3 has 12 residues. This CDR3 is CASIPSYLEQYF. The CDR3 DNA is TGTGCCAGCATCCCCTCCTATCTCGAGCAGTACTTC. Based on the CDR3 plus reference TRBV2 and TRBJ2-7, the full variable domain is EPEVTQTPSHQVTQMGQEVILRCVPISNHLYFYWYRQILGQKVEFLVSFYNNEISEKSEIFDDQFSVERPDGSNFTLKIRSTKLEDSAMYFCASIPSYLEQYFGPGTRLTVT.

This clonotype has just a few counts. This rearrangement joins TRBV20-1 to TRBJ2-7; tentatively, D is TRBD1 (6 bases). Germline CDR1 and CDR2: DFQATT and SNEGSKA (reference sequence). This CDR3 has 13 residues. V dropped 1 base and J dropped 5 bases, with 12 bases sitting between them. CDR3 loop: CSARGYRVDEQYF. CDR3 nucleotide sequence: TGCAGTGCTAGAGGGTACAGGGTCGACGAGCAGTACTTC.

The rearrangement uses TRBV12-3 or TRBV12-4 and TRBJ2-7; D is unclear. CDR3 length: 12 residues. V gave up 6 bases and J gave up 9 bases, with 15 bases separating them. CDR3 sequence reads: CASRSTERGQYF. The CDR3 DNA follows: TGTGCCAGCAGATCAACCGAACGCGGGCAGTACTTC.

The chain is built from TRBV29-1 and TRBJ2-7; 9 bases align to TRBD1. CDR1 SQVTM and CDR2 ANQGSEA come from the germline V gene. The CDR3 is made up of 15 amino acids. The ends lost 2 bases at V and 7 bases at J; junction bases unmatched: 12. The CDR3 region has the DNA TGCAGCGTTGAAACCCCACAGGGGGCTTTAGGAGAGCAGTACTTC. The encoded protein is CSVETPQGALGEQYF.

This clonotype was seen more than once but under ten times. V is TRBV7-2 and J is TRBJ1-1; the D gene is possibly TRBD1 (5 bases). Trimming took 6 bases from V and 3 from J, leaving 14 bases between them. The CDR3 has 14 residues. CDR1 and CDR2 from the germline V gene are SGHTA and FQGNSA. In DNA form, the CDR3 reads TGTGCCAGCAGGCCCTTGCCCAGGGACACTGAAGCTTTCTTT. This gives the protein CASRPLPRDTEAFF.

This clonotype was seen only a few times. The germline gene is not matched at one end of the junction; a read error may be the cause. Written as DNA, the CDR3 is TGTGCCAGCAGCCAATCGGCGAGCGGGAGGACAGATACGCAGTATTTT. Its translation is CASSQSASGRTDTQYF. The chain combines TRBV4-1 with TRBJ2-3, with 9 bases that match TRBD2. Germline V gene sequence: CDR1 MGHRA, CDR2 YSYEKL. This CDR3 is built from 16 residues.

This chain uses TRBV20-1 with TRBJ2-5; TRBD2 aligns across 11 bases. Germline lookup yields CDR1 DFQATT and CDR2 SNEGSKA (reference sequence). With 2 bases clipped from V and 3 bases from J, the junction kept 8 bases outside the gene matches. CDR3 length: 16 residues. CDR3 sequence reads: CSARSVGLADKETQYF. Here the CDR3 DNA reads TGCAGTGCTAGATCAGTGGGACTAGCGGATAAAGAGACCCAGTACTTC.

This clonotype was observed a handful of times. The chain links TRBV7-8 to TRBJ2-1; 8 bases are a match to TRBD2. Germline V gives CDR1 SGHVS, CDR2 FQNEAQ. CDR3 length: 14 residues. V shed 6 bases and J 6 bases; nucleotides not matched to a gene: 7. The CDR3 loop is CASRAAGVANEQFF. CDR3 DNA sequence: TGTGCCAGCAGGGCAGCGGGAGTCGCCAATGAGCAGTTCTTC.

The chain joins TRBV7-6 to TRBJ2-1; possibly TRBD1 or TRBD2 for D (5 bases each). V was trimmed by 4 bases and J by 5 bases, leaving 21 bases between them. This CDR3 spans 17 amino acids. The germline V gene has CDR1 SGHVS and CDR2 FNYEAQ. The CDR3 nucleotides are TGTGCCAGCAGCTCTGGCCCCCAGAGGCAGGGAGACAATGAGCAGTTCTTC. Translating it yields CASSSGPQRQGDNEQFF.